The clone carrying this TCR beta chain is a singleton in its sample. Its specificity is unknown. Germline CDR1 MDHEN, CDR2 SYDVKM. J was trimmed by 6 bases and V by 1 base; bases with no gene match: 5. The CDR3 runs 14 residues. The source of the sample is a study of T cells in localized non-small cell lung cancer. Study-level results: There were a median around 57 of the top 100 tumor clones appearing in adjacent lung.

The protocol was immunoSEQ multiplex PCR, while the TCRdb copy is restricted to in-frame clones and leaves out a portion. The sample yields roughly 30,000 clones, roughly 90% seen once. The TCR was taken from a woman aged 18-50 years with stage I lung adenocarcinoma. The chain employs TRBV28 and TRBJ2-7; TRBD2 agrees at 8 bases. This material consisted of peripheral blood, taken before any cancer treatment. CDR3 sequence: CASSLSAGASEQYF. CDR3 DNA sequence: TGTGCCAGCAGTTTATCAGCGGGAGCGAGCGAGCAGTACTTC.